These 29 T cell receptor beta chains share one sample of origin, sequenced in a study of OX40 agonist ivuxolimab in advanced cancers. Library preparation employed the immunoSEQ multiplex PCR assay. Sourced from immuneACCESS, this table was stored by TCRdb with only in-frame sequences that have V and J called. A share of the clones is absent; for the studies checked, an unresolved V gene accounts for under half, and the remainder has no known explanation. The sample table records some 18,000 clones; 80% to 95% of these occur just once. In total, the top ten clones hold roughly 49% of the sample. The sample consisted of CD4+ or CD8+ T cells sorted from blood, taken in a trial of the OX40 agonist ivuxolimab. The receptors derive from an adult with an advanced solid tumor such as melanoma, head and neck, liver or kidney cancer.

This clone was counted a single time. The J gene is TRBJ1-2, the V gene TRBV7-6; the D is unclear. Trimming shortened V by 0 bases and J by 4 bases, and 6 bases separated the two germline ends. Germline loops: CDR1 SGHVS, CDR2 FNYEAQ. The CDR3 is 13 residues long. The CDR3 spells CASSLASGYGYTF. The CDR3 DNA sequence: TGTGCCAGCAGCTTAGCATCAGGCTATGGCTACACCTTC.

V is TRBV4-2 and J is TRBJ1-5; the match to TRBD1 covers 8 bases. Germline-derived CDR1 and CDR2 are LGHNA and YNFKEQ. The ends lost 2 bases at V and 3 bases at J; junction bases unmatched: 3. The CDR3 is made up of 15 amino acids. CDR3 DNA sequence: TGTGCCAGCAGCCAAAGGACAGGGATCAATCAGCCCCAGCATTTT. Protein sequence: CASSQRTGINQPQHF.

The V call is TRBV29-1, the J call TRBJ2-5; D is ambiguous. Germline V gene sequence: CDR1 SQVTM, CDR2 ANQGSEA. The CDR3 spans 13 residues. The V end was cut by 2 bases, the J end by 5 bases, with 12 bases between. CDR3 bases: TGCAGCGTTGAAACTGGAGTGGAGGAGACCCAGTACTTC. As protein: CSVETGVEETQYF. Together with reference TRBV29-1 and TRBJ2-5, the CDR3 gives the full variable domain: SAVISQKPSRDICQRGTSLTIQCQVDSQVTMMFWYRQQPGQSLTLIATANQGSEATYESGFVIDKFPISRPNLTFSTLTVSNMSPEDSSIYLCSVETGVEETQYFGPGTRLLVL.

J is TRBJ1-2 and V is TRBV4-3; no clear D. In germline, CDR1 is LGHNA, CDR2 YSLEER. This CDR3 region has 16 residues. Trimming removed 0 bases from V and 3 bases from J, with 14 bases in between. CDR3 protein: CASSQDRQQNYYGYTF. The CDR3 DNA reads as TGCGCCAGCAGCCAAGATAGGCAGCAGAATTACTATGGCTACACCTTC.

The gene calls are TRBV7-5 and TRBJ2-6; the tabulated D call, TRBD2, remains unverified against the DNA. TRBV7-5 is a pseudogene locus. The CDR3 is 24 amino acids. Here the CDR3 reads CARSSAPGTGGGLASGSGANVLTF. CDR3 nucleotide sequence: TGTGCCAGAAGCTCCGCCCCCGGGACAGGAGGGGGACTAGCGTCCGGCTCTGGGGCCAACGTCCTGACTTTC.

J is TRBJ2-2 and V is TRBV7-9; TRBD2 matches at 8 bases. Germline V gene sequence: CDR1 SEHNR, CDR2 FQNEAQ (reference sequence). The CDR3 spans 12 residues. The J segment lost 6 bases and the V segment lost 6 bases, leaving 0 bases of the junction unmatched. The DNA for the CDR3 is TGTGCCAGCAGTAGCGGGGCCGGGGAGCTGTTTTTT. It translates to CASSSGAGELFF.

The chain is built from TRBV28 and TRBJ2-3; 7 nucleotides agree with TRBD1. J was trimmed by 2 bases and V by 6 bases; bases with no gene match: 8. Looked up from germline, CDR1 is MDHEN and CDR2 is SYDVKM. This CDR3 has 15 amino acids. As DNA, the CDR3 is TGTGCCAGCAGAACCGCCGGGACAGCCACAGATACGCAGTATTTT. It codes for CASRTAGTATDTQYF.

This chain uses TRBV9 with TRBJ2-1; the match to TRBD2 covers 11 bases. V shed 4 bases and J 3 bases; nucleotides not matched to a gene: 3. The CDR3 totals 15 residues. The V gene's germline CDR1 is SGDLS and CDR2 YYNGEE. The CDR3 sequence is CASSKGTSGYNEQFF. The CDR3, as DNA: TGTGCCAGCAGCAAAGGGACTAGCGGCTACAATGAGCAGTTCTTC. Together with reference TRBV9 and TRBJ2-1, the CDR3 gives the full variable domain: DSGVTQTPKHLITATGQRVTLRCSPRSGDLSVYWYQQSLDQGLQFLIQYYNGEERAKGNILERFSAQQFPDLHSELNLSSLELGDSALYFCASSKGTSGYNEQFFGPGTRLTVL.

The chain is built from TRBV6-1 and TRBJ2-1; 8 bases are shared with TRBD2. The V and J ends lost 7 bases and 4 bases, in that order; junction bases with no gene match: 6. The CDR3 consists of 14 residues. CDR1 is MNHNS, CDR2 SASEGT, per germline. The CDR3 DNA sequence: TGTGCCAGCAACTTCGTAGCGGGGTACAATGAGCAGTTCTTC. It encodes CASNFVAGYNEQFF.

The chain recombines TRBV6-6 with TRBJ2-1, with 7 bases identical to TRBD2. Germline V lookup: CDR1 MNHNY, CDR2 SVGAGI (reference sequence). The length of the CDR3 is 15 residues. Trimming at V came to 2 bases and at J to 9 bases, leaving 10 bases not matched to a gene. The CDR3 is CASSYGRDYRAEQFF. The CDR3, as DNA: TGTGCCAGCAGTTACGGCCGGGACTATAGGGCTGAGCAGTTCTTC.

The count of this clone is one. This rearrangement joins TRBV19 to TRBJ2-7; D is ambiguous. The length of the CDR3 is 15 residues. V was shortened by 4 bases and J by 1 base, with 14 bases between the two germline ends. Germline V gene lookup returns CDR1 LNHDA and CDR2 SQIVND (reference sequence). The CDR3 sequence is CASSSTRFGSYEQYF. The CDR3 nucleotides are TGTGCCAGTAGTAGCACGCGCTTCGGGTCCTACGAGCAGTACTTC.

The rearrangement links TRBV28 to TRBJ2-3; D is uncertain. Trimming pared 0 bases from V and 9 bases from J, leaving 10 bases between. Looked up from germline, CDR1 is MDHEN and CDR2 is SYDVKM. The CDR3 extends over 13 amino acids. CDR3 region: CASSLWGRFTQYF. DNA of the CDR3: TGTGCCAGCAGTTTATGGGGAAGGTTCACGCAGTATTTT.

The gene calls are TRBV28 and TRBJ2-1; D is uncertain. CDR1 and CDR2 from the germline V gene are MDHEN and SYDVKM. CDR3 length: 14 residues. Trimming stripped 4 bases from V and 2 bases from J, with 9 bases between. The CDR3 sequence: CASSSRGTYNEQFF. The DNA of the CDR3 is TGTGCCAGCAGTTCGAGAGGTACCTACAATGAGCAGTTCTTC.

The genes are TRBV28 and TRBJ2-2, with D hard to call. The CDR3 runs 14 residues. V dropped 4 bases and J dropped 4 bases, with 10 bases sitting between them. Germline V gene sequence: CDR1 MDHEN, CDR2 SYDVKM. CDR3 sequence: CASSWGTGTGELFF. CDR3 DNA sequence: TGTGCCAGCAGTTGGGGTACCGGCACCGGGGAGCTGTTTTTT.

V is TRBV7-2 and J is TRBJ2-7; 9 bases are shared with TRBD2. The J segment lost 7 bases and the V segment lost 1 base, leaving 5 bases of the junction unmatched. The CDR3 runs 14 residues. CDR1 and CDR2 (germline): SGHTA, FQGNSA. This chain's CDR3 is CASSLGSSGIEQYF. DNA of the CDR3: TGTGCCAGCAGCTTAGGGTCTAGCGGGATAGAGCAGTACTTC.

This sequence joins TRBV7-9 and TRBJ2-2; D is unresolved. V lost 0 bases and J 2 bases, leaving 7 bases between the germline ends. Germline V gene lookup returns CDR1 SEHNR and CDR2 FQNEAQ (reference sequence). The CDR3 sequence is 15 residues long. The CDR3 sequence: CASSLARPNTGELFF. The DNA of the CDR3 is TGTGCCAGCAGCTTAGCGCGTCCCAACACCGGGGAGCTGTTTTTT.

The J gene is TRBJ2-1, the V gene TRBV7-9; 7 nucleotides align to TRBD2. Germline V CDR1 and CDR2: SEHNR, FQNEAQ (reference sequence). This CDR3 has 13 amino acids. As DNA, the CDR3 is TGTTCCGACTCGGGGGAGGGCCGGGTTGAGCAGTTCTTC. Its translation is CSDSGEGRVEQFF.

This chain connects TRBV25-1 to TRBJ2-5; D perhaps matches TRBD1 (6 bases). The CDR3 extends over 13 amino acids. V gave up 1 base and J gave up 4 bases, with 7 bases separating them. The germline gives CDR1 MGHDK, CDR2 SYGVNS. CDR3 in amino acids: CASSEFRGETQYF. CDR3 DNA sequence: TGTGCCAGCAGTGAATTCAGGGGAGAGACCCAGTACTTC.

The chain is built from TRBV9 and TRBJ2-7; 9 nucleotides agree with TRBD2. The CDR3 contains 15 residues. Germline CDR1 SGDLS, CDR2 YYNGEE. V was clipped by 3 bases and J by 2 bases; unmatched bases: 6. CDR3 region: CASSAGSGSTYEQYF. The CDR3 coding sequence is TGTGCCAGCAGCGCCGGTAGCGGGAGTACCTACGAGCAGTACTTC. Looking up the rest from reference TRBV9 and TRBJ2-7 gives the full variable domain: DSGVTQTPKHLITATGQRVTLRCSPRSGDLSVYWYQQSLDQGLQFLIQYYNGEERAKGNILERFSAQQFPDLHSELNLSSLELGDSALYFCASSAGSGSTYEQYFGPGTRLTVT.

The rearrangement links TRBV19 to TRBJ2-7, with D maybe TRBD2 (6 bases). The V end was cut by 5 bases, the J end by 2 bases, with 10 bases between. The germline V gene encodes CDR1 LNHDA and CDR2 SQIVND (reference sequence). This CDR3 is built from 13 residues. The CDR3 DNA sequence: TGTGCCAGTAGTCCGCGGGACCCCTACGAGCAGTACTTC. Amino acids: CASSPRDPYEQYF.

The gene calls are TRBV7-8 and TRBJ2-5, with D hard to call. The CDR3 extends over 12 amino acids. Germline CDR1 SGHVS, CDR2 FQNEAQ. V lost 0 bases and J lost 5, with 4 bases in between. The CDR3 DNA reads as TGTGCCAGCAGCTTAGCGCCGGAGACCCAGTACTTC. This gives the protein CASSLAPETQYF.

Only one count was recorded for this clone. CDR3 in amino acids: CASANPTSGSYNEQFF. CDR3 DNA sequence: TGTGCTAGTGCCAATCCTACTAGCGGGAGTTACAATGAGCAGTTCTTC. The V gene is TRBV12-5, the J gene TRBJ2-1; 11 positions agree with TRBD2. V lost 7 bases and J lost 4; bases outside the gene matches: 9. The CDR3 is made up of 16 amino acids. The germline CDR1 and CDR2 sequences are LGHNT and FRNRAP.

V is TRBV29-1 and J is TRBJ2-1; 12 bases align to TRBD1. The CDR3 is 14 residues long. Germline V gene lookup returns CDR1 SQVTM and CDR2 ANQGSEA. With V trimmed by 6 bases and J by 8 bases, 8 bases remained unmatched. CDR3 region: CSVTGGTGGHEQFF. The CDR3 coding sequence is TGCAGCGTCACCGGAGGGACAGGGGGCCATGAGCAGTTCTTC.

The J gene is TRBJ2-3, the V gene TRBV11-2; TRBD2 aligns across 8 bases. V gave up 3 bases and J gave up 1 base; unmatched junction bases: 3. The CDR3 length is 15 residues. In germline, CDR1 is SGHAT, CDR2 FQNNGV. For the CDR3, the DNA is TGTGCCAGCAGCTTCACCGGGGGGGGCACAGATACGCAGTATTTT. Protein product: CASSFTGGGTDTQYF.

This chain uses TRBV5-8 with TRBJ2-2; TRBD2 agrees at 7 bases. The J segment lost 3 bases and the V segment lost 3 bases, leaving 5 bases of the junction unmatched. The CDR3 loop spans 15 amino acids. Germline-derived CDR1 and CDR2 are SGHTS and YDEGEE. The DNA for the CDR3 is TGTGCCAGCAGCTCCCGGGACTATCACACCGGGGAGCTGTTTTTT. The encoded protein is CASSSRDYHTGELFF.

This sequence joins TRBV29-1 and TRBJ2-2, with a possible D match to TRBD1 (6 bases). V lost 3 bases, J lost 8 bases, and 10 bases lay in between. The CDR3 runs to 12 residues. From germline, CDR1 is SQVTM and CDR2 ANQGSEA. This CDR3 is CSVDRGPGELFF. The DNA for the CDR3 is TGCAGCGTTGACAGGGGACCTGGGGAGCTGTTTTTT.

CDR3 protein: CASRKREVEEQYF. The CDR3, as DNA: TGTGCCAGCAGAAAGCGGGAGGTAGAGGAGCAGTACTTC. The V and J genes are TRBV28 and TRBJ2-7; 9 bases agree with TRBD2. The CDR3 totals 13 residues. With V trimmed by 6 bases and J by 7 bases, 7 bases remained unmatched. Germline-derived CDR1 and CDR2 are MDHEN and SYDVKM.

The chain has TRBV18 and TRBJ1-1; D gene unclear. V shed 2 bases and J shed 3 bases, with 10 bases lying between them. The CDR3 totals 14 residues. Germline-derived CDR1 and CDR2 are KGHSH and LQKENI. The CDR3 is CASSPLGRDTEAFF. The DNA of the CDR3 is TGTGCCAGCTCACCATTAGGGAGGGACACTGAAGCTTTCTTT.

The CDR3 protein is CAWSQAVSTDTQYF. The CDR3 DNA reads as TGTGCCTGGAGCCAGGCGGTTAGCACAGATACGCAGTATTTT. The chain carries TRBV30 and TRBJ2-3; D is undetermined. Germline V gene sequence: CDR1 GTSNPN, CDR2 SVGIG (reference sequence). The CDR3 sequence is 14 residues long. V was pared by 3 bases and J by 0 bases, with 10 bases between.